This TCR beta chain was recorded in a study of blood T cell repertoires in COVID-19 (TCRdb year 2020). About the investigation overall: The collaborator samples originated in the United States, Italy and Spain and spanned the acute and convalescent phases of COVID-19. A de-identified subject ID, COVID-19 status, age in years and sex were almost always included in the sample metadata. A freely available public database, intended as a resource for researchers studying the immune response to SARS-CoV-2, is where the repertoires were released. Subjects who had been exposed to COVID-19, were actively infected with it, or had recovered from it provided the deeply sampled blood TCRbeta repertoires that made up the dataset. Samples were obtained from the ongoing ImmuneRACE study (first 160 participants) and from over a thousand subjects provided by 6 global collaborators. The prospective study material was composed of cDNA or gDNA derived from T cells, B-cell-depleted T cells, or PBMCs. Where HLA class I and class II types were available, the types were taken from metadata supplied by the sample provider, not from assay-based typing. On the study overall, not on this receptor specifically: How much clinical and demographic metadata was included differed by source and by participant, and the metadata was provided uncurated.

TCRbeta CDR3 regions were amplified from genomic DNA by means of the immunoSEQ Assay, a bias-controlled multiplex PCR. Concerning the study's data processing: The number of nucleated cells in each sample was estimated from the amplification of reference gene primers within the assay. To quantify the absolute abundance of each unique TCRbeta CDR3 rearrangement, sequence reads were collapsed and filtered. Productive Simpson clonality was computed per sample as the square root of Simpson's diversity index over productive rearrangements. Imported from immuneACCESS, the table was reduced by TCRdb to in-frame sequences with V and J called. These copies leave out some clones; in studies compared against another copy, an unresolved V gene accounts for under half, and the cause of the remainder is not known. V, J and clone size are taken as reported in that table, and D and trimming were inferred from the DNA itself. In all, the sample holds some 380,000 clones, and around 87% of those were seen once. The top ten clonotypes cover 6.5% to 7% of the sample.

As to this clone: Its specific antigen is unknown. Base quality data are lacking; no much larger clone is found one base away.

Each collaborating institution followed its own protocols to collect whole blood in K2EDTA tubes. Collaborator samples were shipped for TCRbeta analysis as frozen whole blood, isolated PBMCs, or DNA extracted from either sample type. The TCR comes from a young man with active or convalescent COVID-19. Sequenced material: peripheral blood.

The CDR3 protein sequence reads: CASRLSRVGTDTQYF. The DNA reads as follows: TGTGCCAGCAGATTGTCGCGGGTGGGCACAGATACGCAGTATTTT. The chain links TRBV6-5 with TRBJ2-3; perhaps TRBD2 is the D gene, with 5 bases matching. There are 15 amino acids in the CDR3, from cysteine to phenylalanine inclusive. Only the CDR3 DNA stays, 45 bases, in frame from base 1. The germline V gene supplies CDR1 MNHEY and CDR2 SVGAGI. V loses 6 bases, J loses 1 base, and the germline ends lie 14 bases apart.